This TCR beta chain was obtained from a study of T cells after posttransplantation cyclophosphamide. Study outcomes and limitations: Donor-recipient repertoire similarity was low at 1-2 months, rising over year one. Recipient CMV seropositivity and CMV reactivation strongly tracked TRB clonality.

This clone is deemed large (0.1 to 1%). Its antigen is still unknown. The data were produced by immunoSEQ multiplex PCR, yet TCRdb's version contains in-frame clones alone and is incomplete. Altogether roughly 8,000 clones were found in the sample, and no singletons occur. Busulfan-fludarabine conditioning, marrow transplant, and cyclophosphamide on days +3 and +4 were administered. The material was PBMCs, obtained after an allogeneic stem cell transplant with post-transplant cyclophosphamide. The TCR sequence derives from a male patient aged 30 to 40 who received an allogeneic stem cell transplant from an unrelated donor, was CMV-positive, and had acute and chronic GVHD. A share of the T cells may be of graft donor origin.

Here the CDR3 reads CASSPRTSGGANEQFF. Here the CDR3 DNA reads TGTGCCAGCAGCCCTCGGACTAGCGGGGGGGCCAATGAGCAGTTCTTC. The genes are TRBV11-3 and TRBJ2-1; 15 bases fit TRBD2. V shed 5 bases and J 6 bases; nucleotides not matched to a gene: 5. The V gene's germline CDR1 is SGHNT and CDR2 YENEEA. This CDR3 has 16 residues.